This T cell receptor (beta chain) was obtained from a study of CXCR3-negative and CXCR3-positive naive CD8 T cells. Study at large: Total TRB output reached 130 million to 150 million reads, about 1.5 +/- 0.3 million per library.

Study observations and caveats: Naive CXCR3-positive cells had TRB CDR3s more hydrophobic than those of CXCR3-negative naive cells. Both naive subsets carried similar amounts of surface CD5, so TCR strength was inferred from TRB CDR3 properties. Comparably high diversity was seen in both naive subsets, and much lower diversity in memory CD8+ cells.

At 300,000 cells each, triplicate sorts were carried out for each CD8+ T cell subset. For this clonotype: Its target is unknown.

The libraries of TRB cDNA were constructed through 5' RACE using UMI labels. TCRdb reprocessed the 5' RACE reads; each CDR3 protein has one entry and no DNA is given. The sample holds around 60,000 distinct CDR3 sequences. This sequence originates from a human donor in good health. Some clones in this sample may be carry-over from other donors' samples. The source material was naive CXCR3+ CD8+ T cells from blood. Subset: CD45RO-CCR7+CD27+CD95- naive CD8+ T cells expressing CXCR3 (TNR3+).

The CDR3 here is CASGSLQGLSSYEQYF. The V gene is TRBV27, the J gene TRBJ2-7; with no DNA, the TCRdb D assignment of TRBD1 cannot be verified. The CDR3 contains 16 residues. The V gene's germline CDR1 is MNHEY and CDR2 SMNVEV (reference sequence).